This TCR beta chain was found in a study of blood T cell repertoires in COVID-19. Original methodology: For nucleated cells, counts were estimated from reference gene primer amplification. The method was immunoSEQ multiplex PCR; TCRdb's version includes in-frame clones alone and lacks a portion of them. V and J calls and clone size are copied from that table; D and trimming were computed from the DNA. The profile covers tens of thousands of clones, with 80% to 90% appearing a single time and more than 1.4% taken by the ten largest. The J segment lost 8 bases and the V segment lost 0 bases, leaving 8 bases of the junction unmatched. In germline, CDR1 is SGHAT, CDR2 FQNNGV. This CDR3 is built from 17 residues.

Sequencing was done on a sample of peripheral blood. The receptor's source is a woman aged 55-75 years with acute or convalescent COVID-19. This chain joins TRBV11-2 and TRBJ2-4; 12 bases line up with TRBD1. The CDR3 DNA follows: TGTGCCAGCAGCTTAGATCTAGGGACAGGGGGCTTGGACATTCAGTACTTC. Translation gives CASSLDLGTGGLDIQYF.